This T cell receptor (beta chain) was observed in a study of cytomegalovirus exposure and HLA in healthy donors. About the research overall: There were tens of millions of unique TCRs (from HLA-typed donors) in an early data release. Regarding the study as a whole: The likely origin of a cluster of highly shared sequence variants was a sequencing artifact.

V was trimmed by 8 bases and J by 4 bases, leaving 23 bases between them. The CDR3 consists of 16 residues. CDR1 and CDR2 (germline): KGHSH, LQKENI. Researchers ran the PCR with 60 Vbeta and 13 Jbeta primers. Original analysis: Among the unique TCR beta chains that a later analysis counted, about 84 million in all, about 11 million were shared. Measured with immunoSEQ multiplex PCR; TCRdb has only the in-frame clones, and not every one. V and J calls and clone size are given by that table; D and trimming were obtained from the DNA. Among about 170,000 clones listed, roughly 78% were seen once. Concerning this clone itself: Antigen unknown.

This chain joins TRBV18 and TRBJ1-2; TRBD1 might be the D (5 bases). The sequence was obtained from a man between 40 and 49 years old in good health and CMV-seropositive. Sample: PBMCs. This CDR3 reads CASLFTVGTGSYGYTF. The CDR3 DNA is TGTGCCAGCCTTTTCACGGTGGGAACAGGATCCTATGGCTACACCTTC.